This T cell receptor beta chain was documented in a study of long-term antiretroviral therapy in people with HIV. Study-level points and caveats: Samples were collected from 2004 to 2017 under possibly less effective ART regimens.

Researchers report immunoSEQ v3.0 was run at survey level. TCRdb's table, derived via immunoSEQ multiplex PCR, lists solely in-frame clones and lacks some. The sample contains under 30,000 clones, about four fifths of which appear only once. This clone was detected once. Its antigen is not known. The germline V gene has CDR1 MRHNA and CDR2 SNTAGT. V lost 2 bases, J lost 1 base, and 18 bases lay in between. CDR3 length equals 18 residues. The source of this sequence is a woman aged 25 to 39 with HIV. The sample in question was unsorted PBMCs, obtained 1.1 years before starting antiretroviral therapy. The rearrangement uses TRBV6-4 and TRBJ1-3, with D tentatively TRBD1 (5 bases). This CDR3 reads CASSDHGTQSLSGNTIYF. The CDR3 nucleotides read TGTGCCAGCAGTGACCACGGGACGCAGTCGTTGTCTGGAAACACCATATATTTT.